This T cell receptor (beta chain) was observed in a study of T cell repertoires in cytomegalovirus infection. Study-wide points: In two of eight donors, the top clonotype was HLA-C-restricted CMV-specific.

TCRdb redid the calling of the reads with MiXCR, one entry per CDR3 protein. The table shows fewer than 550,000 distinct CDR3 sequences, with roughly 30% occurring only once. Germline V CDR1 and CDR2: LNHNV, YYDKDF (reference sequence). This CDR3 is built from 16 residues. V shed 0 bases and J shed 4 bases, with 12 bases lying between them. Concerning this clonotype: Its antigen is not identified.

The rearrangement links TRBV15 to TRBJ2-2, with D perhaps TRBD2 (7 bases). Sequenced material: PBMCs. This clonotype was obtained from a human donor in good health (CMV status not recorded). Some clones in this sample may be carry-over from other donors' samples. The CDR3 region has the DNA TGTGCCACCAGCAGAGATAGGGGGGGGGCCACCGGGGAGCTGTTTTTT. Its translation is CATSRDRGGATGELFF.